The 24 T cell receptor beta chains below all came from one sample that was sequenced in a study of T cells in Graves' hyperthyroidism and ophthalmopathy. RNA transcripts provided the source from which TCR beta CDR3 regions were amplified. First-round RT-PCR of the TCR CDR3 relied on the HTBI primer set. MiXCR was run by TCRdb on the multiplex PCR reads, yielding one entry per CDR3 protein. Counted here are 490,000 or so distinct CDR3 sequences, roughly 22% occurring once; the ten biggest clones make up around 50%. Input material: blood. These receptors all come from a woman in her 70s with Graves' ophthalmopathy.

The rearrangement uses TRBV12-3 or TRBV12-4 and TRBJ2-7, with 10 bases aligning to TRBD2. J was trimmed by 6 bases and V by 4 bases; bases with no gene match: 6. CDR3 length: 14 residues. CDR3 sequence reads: CASSSGLAGGEQYF. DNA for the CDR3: TGTGCCAGCAGTTCCGGTTTAGCGGGAGGCGAGCAGTACTTC.

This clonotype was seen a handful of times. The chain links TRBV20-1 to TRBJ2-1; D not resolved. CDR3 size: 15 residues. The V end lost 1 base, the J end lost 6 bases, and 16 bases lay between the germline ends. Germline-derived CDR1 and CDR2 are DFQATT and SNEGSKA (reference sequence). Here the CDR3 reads CSARVGSSGRNEQFF. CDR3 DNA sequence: TGCAGTGCTAGAGTAGGGTCCTCCGGGCGCAATGAGCAGTTCTTC.

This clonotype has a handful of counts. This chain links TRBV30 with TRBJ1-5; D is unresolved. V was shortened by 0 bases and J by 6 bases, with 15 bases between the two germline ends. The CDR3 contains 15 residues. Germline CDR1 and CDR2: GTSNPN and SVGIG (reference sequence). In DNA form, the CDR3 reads TGTGCCTGGAGTGTAGGCAGGAAGAGAAGTCAGCCCCAGCATTTT. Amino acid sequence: CAWSVGRKRSQPQHF.

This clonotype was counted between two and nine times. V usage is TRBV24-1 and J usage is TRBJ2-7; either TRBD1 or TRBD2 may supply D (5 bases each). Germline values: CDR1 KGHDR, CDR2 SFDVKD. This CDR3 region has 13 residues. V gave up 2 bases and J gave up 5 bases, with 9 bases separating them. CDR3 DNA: TGTGCCACCAGTGATTGGGGGAGCGACGAGCAGTACTTC. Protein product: CATSDWGSDEQYF.

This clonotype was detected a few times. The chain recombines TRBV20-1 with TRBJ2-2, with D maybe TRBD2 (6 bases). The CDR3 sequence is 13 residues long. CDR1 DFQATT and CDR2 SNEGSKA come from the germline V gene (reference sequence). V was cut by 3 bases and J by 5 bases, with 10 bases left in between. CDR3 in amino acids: CSASAGRTGELFF. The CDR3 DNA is TGCAGTGCTAGTGCAGGGAGGACCGGGGAGCTGTTTTTT.

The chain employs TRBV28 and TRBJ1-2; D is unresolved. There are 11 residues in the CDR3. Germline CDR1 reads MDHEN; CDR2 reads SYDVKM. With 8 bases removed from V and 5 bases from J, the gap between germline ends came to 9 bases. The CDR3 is CASGDLYGYTF. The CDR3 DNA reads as TGTGCCAGCGGGGATCTTTATGGCTACACCTTC.

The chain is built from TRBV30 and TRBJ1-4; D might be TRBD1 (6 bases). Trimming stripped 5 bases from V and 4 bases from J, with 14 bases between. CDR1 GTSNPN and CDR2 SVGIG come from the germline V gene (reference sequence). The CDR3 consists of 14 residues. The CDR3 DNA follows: TGTGCCTGGGCCGAGGACAGAAATAATGAAAAACTGTTTTTT. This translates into CAWAEDRNNEKLFF.

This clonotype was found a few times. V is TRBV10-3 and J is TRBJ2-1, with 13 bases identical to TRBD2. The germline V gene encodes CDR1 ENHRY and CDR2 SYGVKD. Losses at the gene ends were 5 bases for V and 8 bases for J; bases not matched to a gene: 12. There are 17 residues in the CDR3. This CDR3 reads CAISPPTSGRRGDEQFF. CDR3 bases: TGTGCCATCAGTCCACCGACTAGCGGGAGGCGGGGCGATGAGCAGTTCTTC.

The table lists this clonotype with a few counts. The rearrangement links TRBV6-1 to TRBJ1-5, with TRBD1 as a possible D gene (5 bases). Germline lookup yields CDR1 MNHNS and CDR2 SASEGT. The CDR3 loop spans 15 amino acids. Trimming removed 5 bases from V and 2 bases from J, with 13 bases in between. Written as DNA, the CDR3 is TGTGCCAGCAGTTCCCCGGGGGGTGGCAATCAGCCCCAGCATTTT. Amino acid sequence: CASSSPGGGNQPQHF.

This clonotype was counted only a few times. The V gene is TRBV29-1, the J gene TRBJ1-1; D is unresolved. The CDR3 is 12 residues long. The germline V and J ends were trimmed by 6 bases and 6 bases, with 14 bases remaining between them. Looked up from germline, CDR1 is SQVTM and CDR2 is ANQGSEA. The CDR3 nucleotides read TGCAGCGTAACCGGGGTCTTGGCTGAAGCTTTCTTT. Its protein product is CSVTGVLAEAFF.

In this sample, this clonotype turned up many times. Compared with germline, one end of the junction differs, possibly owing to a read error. CDR3 in DNA: TGTGCCAGCACCTCTAGCGGGAGGGCCTATAATGAGCAGTTCTTC. It yields the protein CASTSSGRAYNEQFF. This sequence joins TRBV7-2 and TRBJ2-1, with 12 nucleotides matching TRBD2. The germline CDR1 and CDR2 sequences are SGHTA and FQGNSA. The CDR3 is 15 residues long.

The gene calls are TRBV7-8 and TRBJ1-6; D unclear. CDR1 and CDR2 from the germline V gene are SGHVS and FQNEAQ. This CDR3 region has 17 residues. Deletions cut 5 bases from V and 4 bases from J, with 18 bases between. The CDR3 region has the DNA TGTGCCAGCAGCCCATCAGGTTTAAACATATATAATTCACCCCTCCACTTT. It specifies CASSPSGLNIYNSPLHF.

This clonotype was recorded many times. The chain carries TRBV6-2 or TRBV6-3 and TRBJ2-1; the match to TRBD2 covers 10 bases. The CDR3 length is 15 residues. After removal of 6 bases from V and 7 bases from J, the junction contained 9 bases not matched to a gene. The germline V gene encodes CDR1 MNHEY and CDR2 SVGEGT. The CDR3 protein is CASSKGLAFDNEQFF. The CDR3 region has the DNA TGTGCCAGCAGCAAGGGACTAGCGTTTGATAATGAGCAGTTCTTC.

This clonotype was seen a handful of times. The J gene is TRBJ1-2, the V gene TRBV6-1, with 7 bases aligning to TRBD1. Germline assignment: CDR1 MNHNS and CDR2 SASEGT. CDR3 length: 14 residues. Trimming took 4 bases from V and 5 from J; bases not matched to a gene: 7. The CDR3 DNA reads TGTGCCAGCAGTGGGGACAGAGCTTCTTATGGCTACACCTTC. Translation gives CASSGDRASYGYTF.

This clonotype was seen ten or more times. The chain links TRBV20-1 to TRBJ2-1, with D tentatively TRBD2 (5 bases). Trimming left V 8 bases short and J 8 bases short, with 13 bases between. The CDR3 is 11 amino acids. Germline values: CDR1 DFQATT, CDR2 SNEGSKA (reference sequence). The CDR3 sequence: CSSRGLDEQFF. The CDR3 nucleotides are TGCAGTAGCCGGGGTTTGGATGAGCAGTTCTTC.

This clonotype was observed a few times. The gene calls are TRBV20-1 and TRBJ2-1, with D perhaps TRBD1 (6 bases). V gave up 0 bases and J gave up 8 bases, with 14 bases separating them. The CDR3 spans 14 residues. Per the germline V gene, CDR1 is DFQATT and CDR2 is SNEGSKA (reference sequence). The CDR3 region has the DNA TGCAGTGCTAGAGATCCTGCAGGGGCCGATGAGCAGTTCTTC. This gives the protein CSARDPAGADEQFF.

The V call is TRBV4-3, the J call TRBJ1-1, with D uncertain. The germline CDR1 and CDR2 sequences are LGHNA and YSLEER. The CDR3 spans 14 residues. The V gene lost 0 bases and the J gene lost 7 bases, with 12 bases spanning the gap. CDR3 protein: CASSQDLSRDEAFF. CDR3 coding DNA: TGCGCCAGCAGCCAAGATCTTTCACGGGATGAAGCTTTCTTT.

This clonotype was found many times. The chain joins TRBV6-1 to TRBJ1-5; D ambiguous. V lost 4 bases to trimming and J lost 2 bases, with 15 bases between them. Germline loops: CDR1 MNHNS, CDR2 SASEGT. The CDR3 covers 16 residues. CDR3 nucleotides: TGTGCCAGCAGTGTATGGGGTTTTAGGGGCAATCAGCCCCAGCATTTT. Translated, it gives CASSVWGFRGNQPQHF.

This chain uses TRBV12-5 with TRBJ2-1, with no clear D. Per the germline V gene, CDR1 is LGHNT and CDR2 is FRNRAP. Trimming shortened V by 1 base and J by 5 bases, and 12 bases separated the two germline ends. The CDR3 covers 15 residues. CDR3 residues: CASGLGSGVDNEQFF. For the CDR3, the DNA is TGTGCTAGTGGTTTGGGGTCCGGAGTGGACAATGAGCAGTTCTTC.

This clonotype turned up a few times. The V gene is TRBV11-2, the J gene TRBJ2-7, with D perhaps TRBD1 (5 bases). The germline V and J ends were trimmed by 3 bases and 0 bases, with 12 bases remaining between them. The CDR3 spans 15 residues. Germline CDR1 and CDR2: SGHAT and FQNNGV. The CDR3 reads CASSLDGQASYEQYF. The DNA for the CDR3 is TGTGCCAGCAGCTTGGACGGACAAGCCTCCTACGAGCAGTACTTC.

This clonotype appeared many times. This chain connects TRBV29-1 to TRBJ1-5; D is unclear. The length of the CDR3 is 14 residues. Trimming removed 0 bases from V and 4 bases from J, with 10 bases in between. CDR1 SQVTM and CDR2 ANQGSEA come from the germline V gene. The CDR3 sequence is CSVEDEGQNQPQHF. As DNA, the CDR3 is TGCAGCGTTGAAGACGAAGGCCAAAATCAGCCCCAGCATTTT.

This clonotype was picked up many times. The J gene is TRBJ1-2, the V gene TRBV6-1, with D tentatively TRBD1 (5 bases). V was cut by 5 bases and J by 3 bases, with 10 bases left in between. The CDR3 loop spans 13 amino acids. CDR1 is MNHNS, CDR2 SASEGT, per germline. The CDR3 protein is CASSRDGHYGYTF. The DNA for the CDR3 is TGTGCCAGCAGTAGGGACGGACACTATGGCTACACCTTC.

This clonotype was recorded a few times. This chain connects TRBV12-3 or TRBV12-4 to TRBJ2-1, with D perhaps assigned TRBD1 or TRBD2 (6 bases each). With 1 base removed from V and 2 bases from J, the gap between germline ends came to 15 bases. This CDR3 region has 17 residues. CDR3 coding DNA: TGTGCCAGCAGTTTAGGGGGGCGGGGTCTTACCTACAATGAGCAGTTCTTC. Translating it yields CASSLGGRGLTYNEQFF.

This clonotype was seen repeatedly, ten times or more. Here the CDR3 DNA reads TGTGCCAGCAGTGATACAGGCTATAGCAATCAGCCCCAGCATTTT. Translation: CASSDTGYSNQPQHF. The V gene is TRBV6-1, the J gene TRBJ1-5, with D perhaps matching TRBD1 (5 bases). Trimming left V 3 bases short and J 0 bases short, with 9 bases between. This CDR3 comprises 15 residues. The germline V gene has CDR1 MNHNS and CDR2 SASEGT.